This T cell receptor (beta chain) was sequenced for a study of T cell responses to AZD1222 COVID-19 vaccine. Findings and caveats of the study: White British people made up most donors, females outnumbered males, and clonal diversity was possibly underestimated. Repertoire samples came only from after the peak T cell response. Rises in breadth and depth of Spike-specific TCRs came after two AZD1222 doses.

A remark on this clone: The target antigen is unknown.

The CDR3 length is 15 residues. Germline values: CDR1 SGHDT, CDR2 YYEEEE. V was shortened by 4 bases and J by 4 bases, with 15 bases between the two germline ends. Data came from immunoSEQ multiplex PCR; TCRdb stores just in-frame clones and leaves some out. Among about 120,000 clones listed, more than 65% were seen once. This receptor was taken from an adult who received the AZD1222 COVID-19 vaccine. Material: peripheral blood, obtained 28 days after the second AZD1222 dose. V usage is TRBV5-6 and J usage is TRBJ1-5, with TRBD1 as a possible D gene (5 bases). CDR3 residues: CASSPGASGNQPQHF. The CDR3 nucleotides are TGTGCCAGCAGCCCTGGGGCCTCGGGAAATCAGCCCCAGCATTTT.